Each of the 17 T cell receptor beta chains below was sequenced from the same sample in a study of control samples from healthy donors and cancer patients. Clones were read by immunoSEQ multiplex PCR, and TCRdb kept only the in-frame ones, dropping some. The sample yields fewer than 65,000 clones, 75% to 85% seen once. The sequenced material came from blood. The receptors were gathered from a man in his 70s in good health.

CDR3 coding DNA: TGCAGCGTTGGACAACCTAACTATGGCTACACCTTC. This gives the protein CSVGQPNYGYTF. The rearrangement joins TRBV29-1 to TRBJ1-2; no reliable D call. This CDR3 is built from 12 residues. Germline V gene lookup returns CDR1 SQVTM and CDR2 ANQGSEA. With 4 bases removed from V and 0 bases from J, the gap between germline ends came to 6 bases.

This sequence joins TRBV5-1 and TRBJ2-3; 7 bases map to TRBD2. CDR3 length: 15 residues. Germline loops: CDR1 SGHRS, CDR2 YFSETQ. V lost 2 bases and J lost 4; bases outside the gene matches: 7. CDR3 loop: CASSFGGSPPDTQYF. CDR3 DNA: TGCGCCAGCAGCTTCGGGGGGTCCCCCCCAGATACGCAGTATTTT.

This clone was observed a few times. The chain combines TRBV18 with TRBJ2-7; D is unresolved. V lost 1 base, J lost 5 bases, and 12 bases lay in between. This CDR3 comprises 14 residues. CDR1 KGHSH and CDR2 LQKENI come from the germline V gene. The CDR3: CASSPLSPLDEQYF. In DNA form, the CDR3 reads TGTGCCAGCTCACCACTTTCTCCCTTAGACGAGCAGTACTTC.

The chain couples TRBV27 to TRBJ1-6, with 9 positions matching TRBD1. The J segment lost 9 bases and the V segment lost 8 bases, leaving 2 bases of the junction unmatched. In germline, CDR1 is MNHEY, CDR2 SMNVEV (reference sequence). The CDR3 is 12 residues long. CDR3 DNA: TGTGCCAGCCGGGACAGGGTTTCACCCCTCCACTTT. Translating gives CASRDRVSPLHF.

The rearrangement uses TRBV21-1 and TRBJ1-1. TRBV21-1 is reported as a pseudogene. The CDR3 is 11 amino acids. The CDR3 sequence: CASSKRNEAFF. The CDR3 DNA is TGTGCCAGCAGCAAACGGAATGAAGCTTTCTTT.

The J gene is TRBJ1-4, the V gene TRBV5-6; 8 positions agree with TRBD1. Germline CDR1 and CDR2: SGHDT and YYEEEE. This CDR3 has 16 residues. V dropped 4 bases and J dropped 5; count of bases not matched to a gene: 10. CDR3 loop: CASSVGQAIRNEKLFF. The DNA for the CDR3 is TGTGCCAGCAGCGTGGGACAGGCGATTAGAAATGAAAAACTGTTTTTT.

The rearrangement links TRBV3-1 (or the pseudogene TRBV3-2) to TRBJ2-5; a possible D gene is TRBD1 (5 bases). From germline, CDR1 is LGHDT and CDR2 YNNKEL (reference sequence). CDR3 length equals 12 residues. Between the trimmed V and J ends, which lost 7 bases and 3 bases, there was a span of 9 bases. CDR3 amino acids: CASMGLEETQYF. The DNA for the CDR3 is TGTGCCAGCATGGGGCTCGAAGAGACCCAGTACTTC.

This clone has a single count. V and J are TRBV7-2 and TRBJ2-6, with D unclear. Trimming stripped 5 bases from V and 4 bases from J, with 6 bases between. The CDR3 length is 13 residues. From germline, CDR1 is SGHTA and CDR2 FQGNSA. CDR3 DNA: TGTGCCAGCAGCCTCGTAGGGGCCAACGTCCTGACTTTC. It is translated as CASSLVGANVLTF.

The rearrangement joins TRBV15 to TRBJ2-7; D gene unclear. The CDR3 sequence is 16 residues long. V was shortened by 1 base and J by 1 base, with 14 bases between the two germline ends. The germline gives CDR1 LNHNV, CDR2 YYDKDF (reference sequence). CDR3 protein: CATSRARAGASYEQYF. In nucleotides, the CDR3 is TGTGCCACCAGCAGAGCTAGGGCAGGAGCTTCCTACGAGCAGTACTTC.

This clone was detected only once. The rearrangement joins TRBV5-1 to TRBJ2-3, with 8 bases aligning to TRBD2. Per the germline V gene, CDR1 is SGHRS and CDR2 is YFSETQ. Trimming took 0 bases from V and 4 from J; bases not matched to a gene: 7. The length of the CDR3 is 16 residues. CDR3 coding DNA: TGCGCCAGCAGCTTGGTACCGGGAGGGCCAGCAGATACGCAGTATTTT. Translated: CASSLVPGGPADTQYF.

This chain joins TRBV28 and TRBJ1-1; no firm D call. The V end lost 10 bases, the J end lost 5 bases, and 17 bases lay between the germline ends. The CDR3 has 13 residues. From germline, CDR1 is MDHEN and CDR2 SYDVKM. CDR3 loop: CANKKTHGTEAFF. DNA of the CDR3: TGTGCCAACAAAAAGACCCATGGGACTGAAGCTTTCTTT.

In this sample, this clone turned up a few times. The gene calls are TRBV7-9 and TRBJ2-2; D gene uncertain. This CDR3 has 14 residues. V was pared by 6 bases and J by 3 bases, with 11 bases between. Germline CDR1 is SEHNR and CDR2 is FQNEAQ (reference sequence). This chain's CDR3 is CASRKDPYTGELFF. In DNA, the CDR3 is TGTGCCAGCAGAAAGGACCCGTACACCGGGGAGCTGTTTTTT.

This sequence joins TRBV24-1 and TRBJ2-1; D remains unclear. Per germline, CDR1 KGHDR and CDR2 SFDVKD. Trimming shortened V by 0 bases and J by 10 bases, and 6 bases separated the two germline ends. CDR3 length: 12 residues. The CDR3 loop reads CATSDLYGEQFF. In DNA, the CDR3 is TGTGCCACCAGTGATTTGTACGGGGAGCAGTTCTTC.

There are a few counts of this clone. The chain recombines TRBV19 with TRBJ2-1; D gene unclear. CDR3 length equals 13 residues. The germline CDR1 and CDR2 sequences are LNHDA and SQIVND (reference sequence). V lost 6 bases to trimming and J lost 6 bases, with 12 bases between them. The CDR3 DNA reads as TGTGCCAGTAGCCCTTACCTCTTCAATGAGCAGTTCTTC. Residues: CASSPYLFNEQFF.

The V and J genes are TRBV5-5 and TRBJ2-7; a possible D gene is TRBD2 (5 bases). This CDR3 region has 14 residues. Germline-derived CDR1 and CDR2 are SGHKS and YYEKEE (reference sequence). Deletions cut 3 bases from V and 6 bases from J, with 16 bases between. In nucleotides, the CDR3 is TGTGCCAGCAGCTCCACCCGGACGGCGGGCGAGCAGTACTTC. Translated, it gives CASSSTRTAGEQYF.

This chain connects TRBV7-9 to TRBJ1-4; D ambiguous. The CDR3 is 13 residues long. Germline CDR1 SEHNR, CDR2 FQNEAQ (reference sequence). Trimming stripped 0 bases from V and 4 bases from J, with 3 bases between. CDR3 loop: CASSLAGNEKLFF. For the CDR3, the DNA is TGTGCCAGCAGCTTAGCGGGTAATGAAAAACTGTTTTTT.

The J gene is TRBJ1-2, the V gene TRBV5-1, with a tentative D call TRBD1 (6 bases). Germline loops: CDR1 SGHRS, CDR2 YFSETQ. V lost 1 base to trimming and J lost 1 base, with 11 bases between them. The CDR3 runs to 15 residues. The chain's CDR3 is CASSLRTEDNYGYTF. The CDR3 DNA follows: TGCGCCAGCAGCTTGAGGACAGAGGATAACTATGGCTACACCTTC.